This T cell receptor (beta chain) stems from a study of blood T cell repertoires in COVID-19. Study in general: Nucleic acid was either cDNA or gDNA, and it came from T cells, B-cell-depleted T cells, or PBMCs.

The V gene's germline CDR1 is SGHRS and CDR2 YFSETQ. The V end was cut by 2 bases, the J end by 4 bases, with 12 bases between. There are 14 residues in the CDR3. Generated by immunoSEQ multiplex PCR, the TCRdb table keeps only in-frame clones and is missing some. The sample consists of some 150,000 clones, around 80% of them appearing once. This sequence was found in a man aged 55 to 69 with active or convalescent COVID-19. The chain uses TRBV5-1 and TRBJ1-1; weak D call: TRBD1 (5 bases). The material sequenced was peripheral blood. The CDR3 here is CASSFFQGGTEAFF. The CDR3 nucleotides read TGCGCCAGCAGCTTTTTTCAGGGTGGCACTGAAGCTTTCTTT. The full variable domain, completed using reference TRBV5-1 and TRBJ1-1, is KAGVTQTPRYLIKTRGQQVTLSCSPISGHRSVSWYQQTPGQGLQFLFEYFSETQRNKGNFPGRFSGRQFSNSRSEMNVSTLELGDSALYLCASSFFQGGTEAFFGQGTRLTVV.